A selection of T cell receptor beta chains follows, all from one sample in a study of CD8 T cells in ankylosing spondylitis. From the 5' RACE reads, TCRdb called clonotypes with MiXCR, one entry per CDR3 protein. There are approximately 550,000 distinct CDR3 sequences in the sample; roughly an eighth occur only once, and under 7.5% lies in the top ten. The sample taken for sequencing was blood, either unsorted or a sorted T cell fraction (not recorded which). These TCRs come from a male donor with ankylosing spondylitis. The CDR3 runs from the conserved cysteine through the conserved F or W. The D gene is left open where the match is weak. Clone size is not always given. Where it is, it says once, few, many or a class for expanded clones.

v_call	d_call	clone_size	j_call	cdr3_aa	cdr3_nt
TRBV20-1	-	-	TRBJ1-1	CSAVTGYTEAFF	TGCAGTGCCGTCACAGGGTACACTGAAGCTTTCTTT
TRBV20-1	-	few	TRBJ2-1	CSASPGGRYNEQFF	TGCAGTGCTAGTCCCGGGGGGCGATACAATGAGCAGTTCTTC
TRBV24-1	-	-	TRBJ1-4	CATSQDLRSEKLFF	TGTGCCACCAGTCAGGATTTACGGAGTGAAAAACTGTTTTTT
TRBV2	-	-	TRBJ1-6	CASLGQSNSPLHF	TGTGCCAGCCTAGGACAGTCCAATTCACCCCTCCACTTT
TRBV6-1	-	few	TRBJ2-6	CASSGPSSSGANVLTF	TGTGCCAGCAGTGGGCCCTCCAGCTCTGGGGCCAACGTCCTGACTTTC
TRBV7-9	TRBD2	-	TRBJ2-1	CASTLASGDNEQFF	TGTGCCAGCACCCTGGCTAGCGGGGACAATGAGCAGTTCTTC
TRBV5-5	TRBD1	few	TRBJ1-1	CASGAGTGYSEAFF	TGTGCCAGCGGAGCCGGGACAGGGTATTCTGAAGCTTTCTTT
TRBV24-1	-	many	TRBJ1-5	CATSVRDQPQHF	TGTGCCACCAGTGTAAGAGATCAGCCCCAGCATTTT
TRBV24-1	TRBD2	many	TRBJ2-1	CATSGLAATSYNEQFF	TGTGCCACCAGCGGACTAGCGGCGACCTCCTACAATGAGCAGTTCTTC
TRBV27	-	few	TRBJ1-5	CASSIQRDQPQHF	TGTGCCAGCAGTATACAGAGGGATCAGCCCCAGCATTTT
TRBV5-1	-	-	TRBJ2-7	CASHVSGFGEQYF	TGCGCCAGCCACGTTTCAGGGTTCGGCGAGCAGTACTTC
TRBV7-2	-	few	TRBJ2-3	CASSLAGLATQYF	TGTGCCAGCAGCTTAGCCGGCCTAGCTACGCAGTATTTT
TRBV5-6	-	-	TRBJ1-1	CASSPTRLMNTEAFF	TGTGCCAGCAGCCCGACAAGGTTAATGAACACTGAAGCTTTCTTT
TRBV27	-	-	TRBJ2-1	CASSLSISGDRVVDEQFF	TGTGCCAGCAGTTTATCGATATCGGGGGACCGCGTAGTGGATGAGCAGTTCTTC
TRBV7-9	-	few	TRBJ1-1	CASSLGLPNTEAFF	TGTGCCAGCAGCTTGGGACTACCGAACACTGAAGCTTTCTTT
TRBV12-3/TRBV12-4	-	many	TRBJ1-1	CASSWGGGAFF	TGTGCCAGCAGCTGGGGAGGGGGAGCTTTCTTT
TRBV24-1	TRBD1	-	TRBJ2-2	CATSGGQGIGDTGELFF	TGTGCCACCAGTGGAGGACAGGGGATTGGAGACACCGGGGAGCTGTTTTTT
TRBV12-3/TRBV12-4	-	many	TRBJ1-4	CASSLEEKLFF	TGTGCCAGCAGTTTAGAGGAAAAACTGTTTTTT
TRBV29-1	-	-	TRBJ2-6	CSVEDQGRGAGANVLTF	TGCAGCGTTGAAGATCAGGGCAGGGGGGCAGGGGCCAACGTCCTGACTTTC
TRBV10-3	-	-	TRBJ1-1	CAIRPASGTEAFF	TGTGCCATCAGGCCCGCCTCAGGCACTGAAGCTTTCTTT
TRBV6-1	-	-	TRBJ1-6	CATSVRPGDSPLHF	TGTGCCACCTCTGTGAGACCGGGGGATTCACCCCTCCACTTT
TRBV20-1	TRBD2	many	TRBJ2-1	CSARAPGTSGDEQFF	TGCAGTGCTAGAGCGCCCGGGACTAGTGGGGATGAGCAGTTCTTC
TRBV6-1	TRBD1	-	TRBJ1-1	CASSEVLLRTGMIVTEAFF	TGTGCCAGCAGTGAAGTTCTGCTGCGGACAGGGATGATAGTGACTGAAGCTTTCTTT
TRBV9	TRBD2	-	TRBJ2-1	CASSVTSGRLYNEQFF	TGTGCCAGCAGCGTCACTAGCGGGAGGCTGTACAATGAGCAGTTCTTC
TRBV5-1	TRBD1	few	TRBJ1-2	CASSANRGGYTF	TGCGCCAGCAGCGCTAACAGGGGTGGCTACACCTTC
TRBV5-6	TRBD1	many	TRBJ1-2	CASSLGGEGSAQTF	TGTGCCAGCAGCTTAGGGGGCGAGGGCTCCGCCCAAACCTTC
TRBV11-2	-	-	TRBJ2-3	CASSLFLPWTDTQYF	TGTGCCAGCAGCTTATTCCTGCCGTGGACAGATACGCAGTATTTT
TRBV15	-	few	TRBJ2-6	CATSRERISGANVLTF	TGTGCCACCAGCAGAGAACGGATCTCTGGGGCCAACGTCCTGACTTTC
TRBV7-2	TRBD2	few	TRBJ2-5	CASSLVSGEVETQYF	TGTGCCAGCAGCTTAGTTAGCGGGGAGGTGGAGACCCAGTACTTC
TRBV29-1	TRBD2	-	TRBJ2-3	CSVEERAGGPTDTQYF	TGCAGCGTTGAAGAAAGAGCGGGAGGGCCCACAGATACGCAGTATTTT
TRBV24-1	-	many	TRBJ2-3	CATSDQGPGGSDTQYF	TGTGCCACCAGTGACCAGGGGCCTGGTGGCTCAGATACGCAGTATTTT
TRBV3-1	-	-	TRBJ2-1	CASSGEGGEQFF	TGTGCCAGCAGCGGTGAAGGCGGTGAGCAGTTCTTC
TRBV7-2	-	once	TRBJ2-2	CASSPRGGIDTGELFF	TGTGCCAGCAGCCCCAGAGGGGGGATAGACACCGGGGAGCTGTTTTTT
TRBV5-5	-	-	TRBJ2-4	CASSPSGSGKNIQYF	TGTGCCAGCAGCCCCTCCGGGAGTGGCAAAAACATTCAGTACTTC
TRBV6-1	-	-	TRBJ2-7	CASSRDTQNYEQYF	TGTGCCAGCAGCCGGGACACACAGAACTACGAGCAGTACTTC
TRBV5-1	-	many	TRBJ1-6	CASSLQARDNSPLHF	TGCGCCAGCAGCTTACAGGCGAGAGATAATTCACCCCTCCACTTT
TRBV20-1	-	few	TRBJ1-3	CSASETGNTIYF	TGCAGTGCCTCCGAGACTGGAAACACCATATATTTT
TRBV20-1	-	-	TRBJ2-7	CSARGGPTDEQYF	TGCAGTGCTAGGGGTGGACCTACGGACGAGCAGTACTTC
TRBV30	-	few	TRBJ1-2	CAWSPGNQGRGYTF	TGTGCCTGGAGCCCCGGGAACCAAGGAAGAGGCTACACCTTC